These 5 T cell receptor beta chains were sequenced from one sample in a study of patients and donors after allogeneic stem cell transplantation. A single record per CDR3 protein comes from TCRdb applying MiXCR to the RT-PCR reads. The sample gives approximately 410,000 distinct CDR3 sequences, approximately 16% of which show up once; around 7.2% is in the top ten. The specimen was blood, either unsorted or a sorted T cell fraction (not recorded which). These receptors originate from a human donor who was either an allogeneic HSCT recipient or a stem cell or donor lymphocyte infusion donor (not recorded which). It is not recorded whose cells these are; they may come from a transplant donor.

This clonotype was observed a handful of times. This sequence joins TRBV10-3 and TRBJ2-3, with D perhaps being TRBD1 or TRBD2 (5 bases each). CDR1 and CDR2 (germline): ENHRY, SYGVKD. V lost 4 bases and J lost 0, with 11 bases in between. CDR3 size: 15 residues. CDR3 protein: CAISGGTLSTDTQYF. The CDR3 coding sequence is TGTGCCATCAGTGGGGGGACCCTTAGCACAGATACGCAGTATTTT.

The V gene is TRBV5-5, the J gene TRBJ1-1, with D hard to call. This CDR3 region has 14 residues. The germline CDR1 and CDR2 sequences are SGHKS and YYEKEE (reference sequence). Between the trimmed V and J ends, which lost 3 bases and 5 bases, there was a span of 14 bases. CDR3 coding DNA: TGTGCCAGCAGCTCCAGGTCTAATCGGACTGAAGCTTTCTTT. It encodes CASSSRSNRTEAFF. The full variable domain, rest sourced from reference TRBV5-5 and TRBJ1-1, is DAGVTQSPTHLIKTRGQQVTLRCSPISGHKSVSWYQQVLGQGPQFIFQYYEKEERGRGNFPDRFSARQFPNYSSELNVNALLLGDSALYLCASSSRSNRTEAFFGQGTRLTVV.

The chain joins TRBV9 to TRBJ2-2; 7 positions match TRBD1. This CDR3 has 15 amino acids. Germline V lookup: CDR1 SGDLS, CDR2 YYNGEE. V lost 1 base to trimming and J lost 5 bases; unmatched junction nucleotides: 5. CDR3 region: CASSVSRGRTGELFF. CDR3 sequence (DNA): TGTGCCAGCAGCGTATCAAGGGGGCGGACCGGGGAGCTGTTTTTT.

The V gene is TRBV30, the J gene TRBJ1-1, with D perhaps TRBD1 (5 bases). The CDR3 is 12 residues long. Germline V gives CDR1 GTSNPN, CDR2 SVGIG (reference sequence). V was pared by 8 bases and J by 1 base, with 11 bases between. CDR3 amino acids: CAAGPTNTEAFF. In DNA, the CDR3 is TGTGCCGCGGGACCAACGAACACTGAAGCTTTCTTT. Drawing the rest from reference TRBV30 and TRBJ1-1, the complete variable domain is SQTIHQWPATLVQPVGSPLSLECTVEGTSNPNLYWYRQAAGRGLQLLFYSVGIGQISSEVPQNLSASRPQDRQFILSSKKLLLSDSGFYLCAAGPTNTEAFFGQGTRLTVV.

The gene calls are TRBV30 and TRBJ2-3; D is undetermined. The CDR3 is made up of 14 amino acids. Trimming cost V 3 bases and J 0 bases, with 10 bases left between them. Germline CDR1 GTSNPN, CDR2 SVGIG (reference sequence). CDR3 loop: CAWSQATSTDTQYF. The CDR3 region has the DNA TGTGCCTGGAGCCAGGCGACTAGCACAGATACGCAGTATTTT.